This T cell receptor (beta chain) derives from a study of T-cell memory formation after mild COVID-19 (dated by TCRdb to the early 2020s). At the level of the whole study: TCR sequence clusters from the two donors were largely donor specific. In a couple of donors, T-cell clones that expanded and contracted after mild COVID-19 were followed by sequencing TCRalpha and TCRbeta repertoires longitudinally. Two young, previously healthy adult volunteers made up the cohort, one male and one female. On the study overall, not on this receptor specifically: Some responding clones were detected in pre-infection memory, suggesting pre-existing cross-reactive memory T cells joined the SARS-CoV-2 response. Only a couple of mild cases were covered in the study, and larger cohorts including severe cases with pre-infection samples were considered necessary. Balanced CD4/CD8 phenotypes were observed for clones contracting from day 15 to 85, whereas a bias towards CD4+ was observed for a second wave of clones expanding from day 15 to 37. Contracting CD4+ clones turned up mainly in the CM and EM memory subsets, whereas EMRA was where CD8+ clones were enriched. SARS-CoV-2 specificity of the second-wave clones peaking on day 37 was not confirmed.

Ficoll-Paque density gradient centrifugation was used to isolate PBMCs. From the cysteine up to the phenylalanine, the CDR3 has a length of 17 residues. Of the read, only the CDR3 DNA is kept; its 51 bases are in frame from base 1. The germline V gene (reference sequence) yields LGHDT for CDR1 and YNNKEL for CDR2. At the junction V is shortened by 4 bases and J by 6 bases; bases outside the gene matches: 12. The reads were generated on an Illumina NovaSeq 6000. Using 5'RACE with constant-segment primers, TCRalpha and TCRbeta cDNA libraries were constructed, with sample barcodes and unique molecular identifiers added in the process. RNA was extracted from every sample with Trizol reagent. Amplification of the libraries took two PCR steps, and the second step added a second sample barcode plus Illumina TruSeq adapters. Sequencing of libraries was performed on an Illumina NovaSeq with 2 x 150 bp paired-end reads. As for the authors' bioinformatics: Reads were demultiplexed and collapsed into UMI-guided consensus sequences with migec v1.2.7. Using mixcr v2.1.11, UMI consensuses were aligned to TRA and TRB V and J templates and then assembled into clonotypes. Clonotypes were classified as expanded or contracted when called significant by both edgeR and NoisET, with noise models trained on biological replicates. For edgeR calls, the thresholds were a false discovery rate-adjusted p below 0.01 and a log2 fold-change of 1. As an exploratory analysis of dynamics, max-normalized trajectories of the 1000 most abundant clonotypes were examined with PCA combined with hierarchical clustering. Each responding clone was given a CD4 or CD8 phenotype based on the CD4+ and CD8+ repertoires, which had been sequenced separately. In TCRdb, the public reads were trimmed at Q25 with fastp and aligned with MiXCR, with productive beta chains retained. CDR3 protein duplicates are merged, each entry listing the most common genes and DNA. For this entry, the V and J calls and clone size follow TCRdb and not the study's own pipeline. The sample yields tens of thousands of distinct CDR3 sequences; more than 20% were counted once. Of the sample, roughly 39% falls within the top ten clones.

The table lists this clonotype with a few counts. What antigen it recognizes has not been identified. Within one base of it there is no much larger clone, and no base qualities were kept. This clonotype originated in a man between 18 and 35 years old who had mild COVID-19 (a few samples of this study predate the infection). The sample titles of this study are shuffled in the database, so cell type and time point are left out; the donor was told from shared clones. Sequenced: PBMCs or a T cell subset sorted from them (not recorded which). Recombination linked TRBV3-1 to TRBJ2-3; 11 central nucleotides agree with TRBD2. The DNA sequence is TGTGCCAGCAGCCCGGACCCTCTAGCGGGGGGTTGGGATACGCAGTATTTT. Its amino acids are CASSPDPLAGGWDTQYF.